The 25 T cell receptor beta chains reported below all come from one sample, sequenced in a study of Graves' ophthalmopathy and Graves' hyperthyroidism. The authors amplified TCR beta CDR3 regions from RNA transcripts. First-round RT-PCR used HTBI primers; second-round multiplex PCR followed. Using its own MiXCR run on the multiplex PCR reads, TCRdb lists one record per CDR3 protein. The data show 350,000 to 400,000 distinct CDR3 sequences, over 15% seen once. Sequencing was performed on peripheral blood. Every receptor here comes from a woman aged 18-35 years with stable Graves' hyperthyroidism.

Many counts were recorded for this clonotype. The gene calls are TRBV2 and TRBJ2-7; unclear D gene. Trimming removed 1 base at V and 4 bases at J, with 2 bases between. Germline V gives CDR1 SNHLY, CDR2 FYNNEI. This CDR3 is 11 amino acids long. This chain's CDR3 is CASSEGYEQYF. In DNA form, the CDR3 reads TGTGCCAGCAGTGAAGGGTACGAGCAGTACTTC.

This clonotype was seen at least ten times. An end of the junction does not agree with germline; a read error may underlie this. This chain uses TRBV2 with TRBJ2-2; a weak D match, TRBD2 (5 bases). This CDR3 is built from 12 residues. CDR1 SNHLY and CDR2 FYNNEI come from the germline V gene. The CDR3 region is CASSLNTGELLF. The CDR3 coding sequence is TGTGCCAGCAGTTTAAACACCGGGGAGCTGCTTTTT.

This clonotype was picked up a small number of times. This rearrangement joins TRBV7-2 to TRBJ2-5; 10 nucleotides agree with TRBD2. This CDR3 has 17 residues. Per germline, CDR1 SGHTA and CDR2 FQGNSA. The junction had 11 bases not matched to a gene; V was cut back by 5 bases and J by 2 bases. Here the CDR3 reads CASSLALAGGLQETQYF. CDR3 coding DNA: TGTGCCAGCAGCCTTGCCTTAGCGGGGGGACTTCAAGAGACCCAGTACTTC.

Many counts were recorded for this clonotype. The genes are TRBV11-3 and TRBJ2-6; TRBD1 matches at 8 bases. From germline, CDR1 is SGHNT and CDR2 YENEEA. V lost 2 bases, J lost 3 bases, and 6 bases stayed unmatched. This CDR3 comprises 17 residues. CDR3: CASSLMAGGIGANVLTF. CDR3 coding DNA: TGTGCCAGCAGCTTAATGGCAGGGGGCATTGGGGCCAACGTCCTGACTTTC.

As concerns this clonotype: A much bigger clone sits one base away, suggesting this may be a read error. The gene calls are TRBV6-5 and TRBJ1-1, with TRBD1 as a possible D gene (5 bases). CDR3 size: 16 residues. The germline gives CDR1 MNHEY, CDR2 SVGAGI. This CDR3 is CAGSYLTGPQNTEAFF. CDR3 nucleotide sequence: TGTGCCGGCAGTTACTTAACAGGCCCCCAGAACACTGAAGCTTTCTTT.

The chain joins TRBV4-2 to TRBJ1-2, with TRBD1 identical over 7 bases. The CDR3 contains 17 residues. Germline loops: CDR1 LGHNA, CDR2 YNFKEQ. V was clipped by 0 bases and J by 4 bases; unmatched bases: 11. The CDR3 here is CASSQESQDRSLYGYTF. CDR3 nucleotides: TGTGCCAGCAGCCAAGAAAGTCAGGACAGGAGCCTCTATGGCTACACCTTC.

This clonotype was seen at least ten times. The V gene is TRBV19, the J gene TRBJ2-7, with 9 bases aligning to TRBD1. V was pared by 8 bases and J by 3 bases, with 5 bases of the junction left unmatched. Germline CDR1 and CDR2: LNHDA and SQIVND (reference sequence). The CDR3 totals 13 residues. CDR3 nucleotide sequence: TGTGCCAGTGGCGAGACAGGGGGCTACGAGCAGTACTTC. This sequence encodes CASGETGGYEQYF.

There are many counts of this clonotype. The chain joins TRBV7-2 to TRBJ1-2; TRBD1 matches 9 bases. CDR3 size: 15 residues. Germline-derived CDR1 and CDR2 are SGHTA and FQGNSA. V lost 1 base to trimming and J lost 8 bases; unmatched junction nucleotides: 8. CDR3: CASSLGGTGTFGYTF. In DNA, the CDR3 is TGTGCCAGCAGCTTAGGTGGGACAGGGACATTCGGCTACACCTTC.

In its sample, this clonotype was seen many times. The chain employs TRBV20-1 and TRBJ1-1; D call uncertain. This CDR3 contains 15 residues. CDR1 and CDR2 from the germline V gene are DFQATT and SNEGSKA (reference sequence). The V end lost 3 bases, the J end lost 4 bases, and 18 bases lay between the germline ends. CDR3 nucleotides: TGCAGTGCTAGTGGGCAGGATGGGGTGAGCACTGAAGCTTTCTTT. Protein: CSASGQDGVSTEAFF.

Many counts were recorded for this clonotype. The J gene is TRBJ1-1, the V gene TRBV25-1; tentative D call: TRBD1 (6 bases). V gave up 9 bases and J gave up 1 base, with 15 bases separating them. Germline V gene sequence: CDR1 MGHDK, CDR2 SYGVNS. The CDR3 runs to 14 residues. Written as DNA, the CDR3 is TGTGCCAGTTCAGGGGTGGGTGAGAACACTGAAGCTTTCTTT. This codes for CASSGVGENTEAFF.

This clonotype was counted many times. J is TRBJ1-6 and V is TRBV19; 12 bases fit TRBD1. The trim removed 4 bases at V and 9 bases at J, leaving 7 bases unmatched. The CDR3 length is 16 residues. Looked up from germline, CDR1 is LNHDA and CDR2 is SQIVND (reference sequence). The CDR3 DNA sequence: TGTGCCAGTAGTACCGGGACAGGGGGCGGGGGTTCACCCCTCCACTTT. It codes for CASSTGTGGGGSPLHF.

About this clonotype: Since a much larger clone is just one base distant, this may be a read error. V usage is TRBV6-1 and J usage is TRBJ1-6; TRBD1 aligns across 8 bases. CDR1 and CDR2 (germline): MNHNS, SASEGT. CDR3 length: 16 residues. The CDR3 DNA reads as TGTGCCAGCAGAGACCAGGACAGGGCCTATAATCCACCCCTCCACTTT. Encoded protein: CASRDQDRAYNPPLHF.

The J gene is TRBJ1-5, the V gene TRBV28; unclear D gene. V lost 8 bases and J lost 7, with 15 bases in between. The CDR3 runs to 13 residues. Germline loops: CDR1 MDHEN, CDR2 SYDVKM. The CDR3 reads CASGPGSSQPQHF. For the CDR3, the DNA is TGTGCCAGCGGCCCAGGAAGTAGCCAGCCCCAGCATTTT. Supplemented by reference TRBV28 and TRBJ1-5, the full variable domain reads DVKVTQSSRYLVKRTGEKVFLECVQDMDHENMFWYRQDPGLGLRLIYFSYDVKMKEKGDIPEGYSVSREKKERFSLILESASTNQTSMYLCASGPGSSQPQHFGDGTRLSIL.

A few counts support this clonotype. This chain uses TRBV13 with TRBJ1-2; possible D gene TRBD1, 5 bases. The ends were cut back, 7 bases at V and 1 base at J, with 34 bases in the middle. Germline V CDR1 and CDR2: PRHDT, FYEKMQ (reference sequence). The CDR3 consists of 21 residues. The CDR3 region has the DNA TGTGCCAGCACCTCTAGGGGCCCGGGGGTTGTTCAAAACCCCATTAACTATGGCTACACCTTC. Translation gives CASTSRGPGVVQNPINYGYTF.

This clonotype was seen at least ten times. This rearrangement joins TRBV2 to TRBJ1-1; TRBD1 matches 8 bases. Germline loops: CDR1 SNHLY, CDR2 FYNNEI. Losses at the gene ends were 2 bases for V and 0 bases for J; bases not matched to a gene: 2. This CDR3 is 15 amino acids long. For the CDR3, the DNA is TGTGCCAGCAGTGAATGGACAGGGATGAACACTGAAGCTTTCTTT. Encoded protein: CASSEWTGMNTEAFF.

V is TRBV6-1 and J is TRBJ1-2, with 8 bases lining up with TRBD1. This CDR3 comprises 14 residues. The V gene end was trimmed by 6 bases and the J gene end by 7 bases; junction bases not matched to a gene: 10. Germline CDR1 reads MNHNS; CDR2 reads SASEGT. The CDR3 region is CASSSGQGGSGYTF. DNA for the CDR3: TGTGCCAGCAGCAGCGGACAGGGAGGTAGTGGCTACACCTTC.

The chain has TRBV7-8 and TRBJ2-7; maybe TRBD1 (6 bases). The CDR3 covers 16 residues. The V end was cut by 5 bases, the J end by 5 bases, with 22 bases between. CDR1 is SGHVS and CDR2 is FQNEAQ in the germline V gene. For the CDR3, the DNA is TGTGCCAGCAGCATCCGACCCTCTCAGGGGATCCACGAGCAGTACTTC. Translated: CASSIRPSQGIHEQYF.

DNA for the CDR3: TGTGCCAGCAGCTCGGGGAGAAAGGCCCAGTACTTC. Its protein is CASSSGRKAQYF. The V gene is TRBV12-3 or TRBV12-4, the J gene TRBJ2-5, with TRBD2 as a possible D gene (5 bases). Trimming removed 6 bases at V and 9 bases at J, with 14 bases between. The CDR3 is made up of 12 amino acids.

This clonotype was counted at least ten times. The rearrangement uses TRBV6-5 and TRBJ2-4; TRBD2 matches at 13 bases. The V and J ends lost 0 bases and 0 bases, in that order; junction bases with no gene match: 2. The germline CDR1 and CDR2 sequences are MNHEY and SVGAGI. The CDR3 contains 18 residues. The CDR3 DNA follows: TGTGCCAGCAGTTACTCGACTAGCGGGGGGTTAGCCAAAAACATTCAGTACTTC. As protein: CASSYSTSGGLAKNIQYF.

This clonotype has at least ten counts. The chain carries TRBV13 and TRBJ1-1, with 7 bases lining up with TRBD1. The CDR3 runs 16 residues. After removal of 5 bases from V and 4 bases from J, the junction contained 13 bases not matched to a gene. From germline, CDR1 is PRHDT and CDR2 FYEKMQ (reference sequence). The CDR3 coding sequence is TGTGCCAGCAGCATCGAGGGGGCATGGGGTTTCACTGAAGCTTTCTTT. It is translated as CASSIEGAWGFTEAFF.

This clonotype came up many times. The V and J genes are TRBV20-1 and TRBJ2-5, with 11 bases aligning to TRBD2. The CDR3 runs to 16 residues. Germline CDR1 and CDR2: DFQATT and SNEGSKA (reference sequence). V shed 0 bases and J 2 bases; nucleotides not matched to a gene: 5. The CDR3 loop reads CSARDLAGGRQETQYF. Written as DNA, the CDR3 is TGCAGTGCTAGAGATTTAGCGGGGGGGCGTCAAGAGACCCAGTACTTC.

The rearrangement joins TRBV12-3 or TRBV12-4 to TRBJ2-7, with 10 bases aligning to TRBD2. CDR3 length: 15 residues. The J segment lost 4 bases and the V segment lost 3 bases, leaving 6 bases of the junction unmatched. In DNA, the CDR3 is TGTGCCAGCAGTTTGAGCCTAGCGGGAGTGTACGAGCAGTACTTC. Its protein is CASSLSLAGVYEQYF.

In its sample, this clonotype was seen many times. The chain is built from TRBV6-5 and TRBJ1-6; D remains unclear. V was cut by 0 bases and J by 4 bases, with 10 bases left in between. This CDR3 has 16 residues. Per germline, CDR1 MNHEY and CDR2 SVGAGI. Here the CDR3 reads CASSYSRVQYNSPLHF. CDR3 coding DNA: TGTGCCAGCAGTTACTCGAGAGTCCAGTATAATTCACCCCTCCACTTT.

V and J are TRBV12-3 or TRBV12-4 and TRBJ1-2, with TRBD1 as a possible D gene (6 bases). This CDR3 has 12 amino acids. The V and J ends lost 4 bases and 6 bases respectively, with 9 bases between them. CDR3 nucleotide sequence: TGTGCCAGCAGTTCTAGACAGGATGGCTACACCTTC. Its protein product is CASSSRQDGYTF.

This clonotype was detected many times. This rearrangement joins TRBV2 to TRBJ1-1; D perhaps matches TRBD1 (5 bases). The ends were cut back, 8 bases at V and 1 base at J, with 11 bases in the middle. The CDR3 totals 13 residues. Germline lookup yields CDR1 SNHLY and CDR2 FYNNEI. Here the CDR3 reads CASRGDGNTEAFF. CDR3 nucleotide sequence: TGTGCCAGCCGCGGGGACGGGAACACTGAAGCTTTCTTT.